This TCR beta chain was obtained from a study of blood T cell repertoires in COVID-19. Across the study: Acute and convalescent COVID-19 specimens originated in the United States, Italy and Spain. T cells, B-cell-depleted T cells, or PBMCs provided the cDNA or gDNA that served as material.

Original processing notes: Reference gene primers were amplified, and this amplification served to estimate nucleated cell counts. This table comes from immunoSEQ multiplex PCR, and its TCRdb copy is limited to in-frame clones, with some not included. That table is the source of V, J and clone size, and D and trimming were worked out from the DNA. The profile shows around 99,000 clones, around 81% of them singletons. This clone was detected only once. Germline CDR1 and CDR2: KGHDR and SFDVKD. J lost 3 bases, V lost 6 bases, and 14 bases had no gene match. The CDR3 extends over 17 amino acids. The source material was peripheral blood. The TCR originated in a human donor in a cohort sampled during active or convalescent COVID-19. The rearrangement links TRBV24-1 to TRBJ2-3; 7 bases agree with TRBD1. The CDR3 here is CATSPPDRAYFTDTQYF. CDR3 sequence (DNA): TGTGCCACCAGTCCCCCAGACAGGGCCTATTTTACAGATACGCAGTATTTT.